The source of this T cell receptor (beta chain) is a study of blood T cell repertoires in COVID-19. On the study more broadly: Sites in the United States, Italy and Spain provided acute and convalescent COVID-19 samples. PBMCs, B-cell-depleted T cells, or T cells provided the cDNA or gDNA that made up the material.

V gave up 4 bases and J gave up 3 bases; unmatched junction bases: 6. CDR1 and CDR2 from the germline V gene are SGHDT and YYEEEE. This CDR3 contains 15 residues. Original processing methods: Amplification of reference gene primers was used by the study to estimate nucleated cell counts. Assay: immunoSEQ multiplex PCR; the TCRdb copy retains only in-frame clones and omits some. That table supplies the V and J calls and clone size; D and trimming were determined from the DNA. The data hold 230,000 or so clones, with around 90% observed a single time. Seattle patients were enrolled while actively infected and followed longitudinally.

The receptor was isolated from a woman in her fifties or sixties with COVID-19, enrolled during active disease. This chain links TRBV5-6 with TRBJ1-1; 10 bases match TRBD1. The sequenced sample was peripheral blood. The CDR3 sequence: CASSVRQGADTEAFF. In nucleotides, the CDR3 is TGTGCCAGCAGCGTAAGACAGGGGGCAGACACTGAAGCTTTCTTT.